This record concerns one T cell receptor beta chain sequence. The target antigen is unknown. Profiled with immunoSEQ multiplex PCR; TCRdb holds only in-frame clones, not every one. The sample shows about 120,000 clones, about 86% of them seen only once. Germline V gene sequence: CDR1 MNHEY, CDR2 SVGEGT. V was pared by 3 bases and J by 4 bases, with 4 bases of the junction left unmatched. This CDR3 region has 15 residues. The sample originates from a study of T cell responses to AZD1222 COVID-19 vaccine. As for the study in general: Second doses at about 4 or about 12 weeks were pooled. Study-level findings and limits: Regions left unmutated in variants are reportedly the target of nearly half of spike-specific TCRs. Donors were chiefly white British, with a greater number of females, and clonal diversity was perhaps underestimated. Spike-specific TCR breadth and depth both grew after two AZD1222 doses.

The specimen was peripheral blood, collected on day 0 of AZD1222 vaccination. The V and J genes are TRBV6-2 or TRBV6-3 and TRBJ1-5; 9 positions match TRBD1. This TCR was sampled from an adult in good health. CDR3 residues: CASSYTGTGNQPQHF. The CDR3, as DNA: TGTGCCAGCAGTTATACCGGGACAGGGAATCAGCCCCAGCATTTT.